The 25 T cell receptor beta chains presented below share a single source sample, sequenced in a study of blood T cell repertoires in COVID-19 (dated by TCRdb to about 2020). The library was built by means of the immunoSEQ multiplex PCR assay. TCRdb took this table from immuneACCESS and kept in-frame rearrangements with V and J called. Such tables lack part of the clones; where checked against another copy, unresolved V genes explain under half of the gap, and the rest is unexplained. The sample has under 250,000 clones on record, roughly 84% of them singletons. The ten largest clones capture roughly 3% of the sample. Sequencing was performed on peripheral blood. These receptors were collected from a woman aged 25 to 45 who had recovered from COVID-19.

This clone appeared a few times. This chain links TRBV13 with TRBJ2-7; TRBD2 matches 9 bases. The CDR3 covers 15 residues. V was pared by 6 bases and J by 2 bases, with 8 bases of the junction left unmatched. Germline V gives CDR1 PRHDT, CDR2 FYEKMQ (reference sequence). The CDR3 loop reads CASSLRTSATYEQYF. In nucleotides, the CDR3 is TGTGCCAGCAGTCTACGGACTAGCGCAACCTACGAGCAGTACTTC.

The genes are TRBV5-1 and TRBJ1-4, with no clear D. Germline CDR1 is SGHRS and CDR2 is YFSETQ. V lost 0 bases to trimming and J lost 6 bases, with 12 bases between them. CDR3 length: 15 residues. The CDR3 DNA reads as TGCGCCAGCAGCTTGGGTTCCGATCACTATGAAAAACTGTTTTTT. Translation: CASSLGSDHYEKLFF.

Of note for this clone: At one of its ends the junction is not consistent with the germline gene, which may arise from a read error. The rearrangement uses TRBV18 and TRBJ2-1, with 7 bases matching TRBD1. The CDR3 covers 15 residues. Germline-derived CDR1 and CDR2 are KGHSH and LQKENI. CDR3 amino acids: CASSQRQGNAQQQLF. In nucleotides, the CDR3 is TGTGCCAGCTCTCAGAGACAGGGTAACGCCCAACAGCAGCTCTTC. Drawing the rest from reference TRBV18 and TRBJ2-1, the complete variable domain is NAGVMQNPRHLVRRRGQEARLRCSPMKGHSHVYWYRQLPEEGLKFMVYLQKENIIDESGMPKERFSAEFPKEGPSILRIQQVVRGDSAAYFCASSQRQGNAQQQLFGPGTRLTVL.

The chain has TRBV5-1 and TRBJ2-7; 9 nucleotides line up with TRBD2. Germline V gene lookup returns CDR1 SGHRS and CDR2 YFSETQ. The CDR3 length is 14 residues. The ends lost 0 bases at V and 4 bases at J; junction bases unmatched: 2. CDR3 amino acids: CASSLEREAYEQYF. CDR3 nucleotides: TGCGCCAGCAGCTTGGAGCGGGAGGCGTACGAGCAGTACTTC.

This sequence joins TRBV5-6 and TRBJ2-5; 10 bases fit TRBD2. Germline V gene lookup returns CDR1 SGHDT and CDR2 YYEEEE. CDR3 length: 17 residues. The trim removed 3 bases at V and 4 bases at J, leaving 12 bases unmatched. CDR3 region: CASSWGGLAGAGETQYF. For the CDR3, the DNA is TGTGCCAGCAGCTGGGGTGGGCTAGCGGGAGCAGGAGAGACCCAGTACTTC.

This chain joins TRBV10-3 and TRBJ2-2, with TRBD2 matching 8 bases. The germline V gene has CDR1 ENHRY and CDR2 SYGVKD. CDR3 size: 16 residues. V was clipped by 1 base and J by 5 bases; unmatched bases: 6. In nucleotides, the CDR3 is TGTGCCATCAGTGAGTTATTTGCGGGAGGAACCGGGGAGCTGTTTTTT. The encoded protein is CAISELFAGGTGELFF.

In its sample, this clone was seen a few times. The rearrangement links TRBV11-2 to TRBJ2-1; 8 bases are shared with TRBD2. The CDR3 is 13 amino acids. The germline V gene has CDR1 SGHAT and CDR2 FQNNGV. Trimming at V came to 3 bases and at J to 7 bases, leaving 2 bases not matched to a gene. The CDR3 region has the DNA TGTGCCAGCAGCTTTGGACTAGCAAATGAGCAGTTCTTC. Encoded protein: CASSFGLANEQFF.

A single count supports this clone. The CDR3 nucleotides are TGTGCCAGCAGCCGAGCGGCCCAAGAGACCCAGTACTTC. Translating gives CASSRAAQETQYF. The rearrangement joins TRBV7-3 to TRBJ2-5; a possible D gene is TRBD2 (5 bases). Germline lookup yields CDR1 SGHTA and CDR2 FQGTGA. V lost 5 bases and J lost 1, with 8 bases in between. CDR3 size: 13 residues.

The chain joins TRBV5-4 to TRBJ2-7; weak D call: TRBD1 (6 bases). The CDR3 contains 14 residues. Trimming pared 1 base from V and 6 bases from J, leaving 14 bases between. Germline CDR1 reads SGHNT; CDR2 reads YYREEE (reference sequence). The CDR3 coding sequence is TGTGCCAGCAGCTTGAAACAGGGCTCGGCCGAGCAGTACTTC. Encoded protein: CASSLKQGSAEQYF.

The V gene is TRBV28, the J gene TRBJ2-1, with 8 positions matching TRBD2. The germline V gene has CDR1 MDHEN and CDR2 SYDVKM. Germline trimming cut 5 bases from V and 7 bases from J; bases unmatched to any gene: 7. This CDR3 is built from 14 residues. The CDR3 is CASSTGRARNEQFF. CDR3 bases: TGTGCCAGCAGTACCGGGAGGGCCCGGAATGAGCAGTTCTTC. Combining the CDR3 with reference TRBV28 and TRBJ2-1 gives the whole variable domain DVKVTQSSRYLVKRTGEKVFLECVQDMDHENMFWYRQDPGLGLRLIYFSYDVKMKEKGDIPEGYSVSREKKERFSLILESASTNQTSMYLCASSTGRARNEQFFGPGTRLTVL.

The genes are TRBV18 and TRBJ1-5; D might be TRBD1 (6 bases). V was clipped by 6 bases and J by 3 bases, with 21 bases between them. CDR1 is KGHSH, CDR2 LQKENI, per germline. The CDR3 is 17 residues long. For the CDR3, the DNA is TGTGCCAGCTCCCGGGCTGCCCCCAGGGGCTCCAATCAGCCCCAGCATTTT. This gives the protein CASSRAAPRGSNQPQHF.

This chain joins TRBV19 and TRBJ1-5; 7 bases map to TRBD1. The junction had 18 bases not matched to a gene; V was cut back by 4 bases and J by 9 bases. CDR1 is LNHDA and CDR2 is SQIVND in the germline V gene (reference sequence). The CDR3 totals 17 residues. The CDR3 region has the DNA TGTGCCAGTAGTAGAGGAACGGGCCGGGACAGCCTTGGGCCCCAGCATTTT. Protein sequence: CASSRGTGRDSLGPQHF. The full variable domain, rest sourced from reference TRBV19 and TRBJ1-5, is DGGITQSPKYLFRKEGQNVTLSCEQNLNHDAMYWYRQDPGQGLRLIYYSQIVNDFQKGDIAEGYSVSREKKESFPLTVTSAQKNPTAFYLCASSRGTGRDSLGPQHFGDGTRLSIL.

The CDR3 DNA follows: TGCGCCAGCAGTGGGACAGGGGCCATAGATACGCAGTATTTT. This codes for CASSGTGAIDTQYF. The rearrangement uses TRBV10-1 and TRBJ2-3; 9 nucleotides align to TRBD1. The CDR3 is 14 residues long. Germline CDR1 and CDR2: WNHNN and SYGVQD (reference sequence). Germline trimming cut 4 bases from V and 5 bases from J; bases unmatched to any gene: 4.

The CDR3 DNA reads as TGTGCCAGCAGCTCGGGACAGCCCTCCTACGAGCAGTACTTC. This codes for CASSSGQPSYEQYF. The chain has TRBV5-6 and TRBJ2-7; 7 bases map to TRBD1. The CDR3 loop spans 14 amino acids. The germline CDR1 and CDR2 sequences are SGHDT and YYEEEE. The junction had 3 bases not matched to a gene; V was cut back by 3 bases and J by 0 bases.

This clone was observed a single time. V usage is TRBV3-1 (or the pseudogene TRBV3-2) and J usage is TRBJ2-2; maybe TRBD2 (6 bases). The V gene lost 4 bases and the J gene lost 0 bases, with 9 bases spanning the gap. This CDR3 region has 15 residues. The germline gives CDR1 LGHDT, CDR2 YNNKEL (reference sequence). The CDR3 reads CASSLTSANTGELFF. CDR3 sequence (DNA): TGTGCCAGCAGCCTGACTAGTGCGAACACCGGGGAGCTGTTTTTT.

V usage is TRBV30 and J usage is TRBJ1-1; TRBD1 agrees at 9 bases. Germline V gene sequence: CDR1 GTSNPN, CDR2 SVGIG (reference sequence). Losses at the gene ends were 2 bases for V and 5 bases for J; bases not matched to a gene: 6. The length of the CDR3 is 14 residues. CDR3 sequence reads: CAWSLTGGETEAFF. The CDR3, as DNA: TGTGCCTGGAGTCTGACAGGGGGGGAAACTGAAGCTTTCTTT.

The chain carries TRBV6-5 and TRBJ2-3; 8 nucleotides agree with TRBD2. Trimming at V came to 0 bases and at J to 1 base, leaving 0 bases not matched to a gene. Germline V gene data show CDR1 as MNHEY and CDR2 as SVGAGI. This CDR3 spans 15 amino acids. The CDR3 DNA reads TGTGCCAGCAGTTACTCGACTAGCGGCACAGATACGCAGTATTTT. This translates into CASSYSTSGTDTQYF.

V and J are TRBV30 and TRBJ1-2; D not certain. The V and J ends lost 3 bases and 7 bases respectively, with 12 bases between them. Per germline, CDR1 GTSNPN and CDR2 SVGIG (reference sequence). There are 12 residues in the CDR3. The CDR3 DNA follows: TGTGCCTGGAGCGGGAACTGGGGTGGCTACACCTTC. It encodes CAWSGNWGGYTF. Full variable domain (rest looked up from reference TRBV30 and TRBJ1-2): SQTIHQWPATLVQPVGSPLSLECTVEGTSNPNLYWYRQAAGRGLQLLFYSVGIGQISSEVPQNLSASRPQDRQFILSSKKLLLSDSGFYLCAWSGNWGGYTFGSGTRLTVV.

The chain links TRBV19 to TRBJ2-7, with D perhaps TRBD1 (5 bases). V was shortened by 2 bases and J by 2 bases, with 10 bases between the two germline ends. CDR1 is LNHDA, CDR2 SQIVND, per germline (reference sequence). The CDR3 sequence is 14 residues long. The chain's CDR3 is CASSIKRGTYEQYF. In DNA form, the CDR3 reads TGTGCCAGTAGTATAAAAAGGGGCACCTACGAGCAGTACTTC.

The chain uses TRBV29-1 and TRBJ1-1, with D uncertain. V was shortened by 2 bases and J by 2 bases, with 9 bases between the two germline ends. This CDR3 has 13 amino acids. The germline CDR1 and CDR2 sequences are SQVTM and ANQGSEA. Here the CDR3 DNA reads TGCAGCGTTGAAAGAGGTTCCAACACTGAAGCTTTCTTT. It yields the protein CSVERGSNTEAFF.

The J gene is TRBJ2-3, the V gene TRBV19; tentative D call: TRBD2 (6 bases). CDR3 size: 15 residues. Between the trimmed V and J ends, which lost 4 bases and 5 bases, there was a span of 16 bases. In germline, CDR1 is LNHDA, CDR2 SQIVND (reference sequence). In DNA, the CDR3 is TGTGCCAGTAGTAGTCCAGCGGGCTCCCTAGATACGCAGTATTTT. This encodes CASSSPAGSLDTQYF.

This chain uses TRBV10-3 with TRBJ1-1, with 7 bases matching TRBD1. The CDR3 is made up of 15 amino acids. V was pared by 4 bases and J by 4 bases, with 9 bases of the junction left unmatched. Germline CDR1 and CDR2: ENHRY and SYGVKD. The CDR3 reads CAISGTTGAGTEAFF. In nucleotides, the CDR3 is TGTGCCATCAGTGGTACCACAGGGGCGGGCACTGAAGCTTTCTTT.

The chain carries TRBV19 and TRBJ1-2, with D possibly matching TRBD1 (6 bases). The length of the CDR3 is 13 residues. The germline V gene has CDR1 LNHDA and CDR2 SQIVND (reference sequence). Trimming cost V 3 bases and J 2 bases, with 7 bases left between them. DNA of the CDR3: TGTGCCAGTAGTATGACAGGAAACTATGGCTACACCTTC. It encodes CASSMTGNYGYTF.

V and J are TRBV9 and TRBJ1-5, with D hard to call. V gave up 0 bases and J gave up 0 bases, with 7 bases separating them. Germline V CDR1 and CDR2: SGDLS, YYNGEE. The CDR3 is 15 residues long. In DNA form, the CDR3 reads TGTGCCAGCAGCGTAGCGGCGGATAGCAATCAGCCCCAGCATTTT. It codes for CASSVAADSNQPQHF.

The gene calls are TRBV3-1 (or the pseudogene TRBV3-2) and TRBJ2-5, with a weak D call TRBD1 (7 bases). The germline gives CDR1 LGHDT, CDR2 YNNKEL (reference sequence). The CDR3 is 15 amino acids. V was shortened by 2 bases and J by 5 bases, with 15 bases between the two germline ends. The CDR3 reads CASSQLQQGRETQYF. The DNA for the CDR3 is TGTGCCAGCAGCCAACTTCAACAGGGGAGGGAGACCCAGTACTTC.